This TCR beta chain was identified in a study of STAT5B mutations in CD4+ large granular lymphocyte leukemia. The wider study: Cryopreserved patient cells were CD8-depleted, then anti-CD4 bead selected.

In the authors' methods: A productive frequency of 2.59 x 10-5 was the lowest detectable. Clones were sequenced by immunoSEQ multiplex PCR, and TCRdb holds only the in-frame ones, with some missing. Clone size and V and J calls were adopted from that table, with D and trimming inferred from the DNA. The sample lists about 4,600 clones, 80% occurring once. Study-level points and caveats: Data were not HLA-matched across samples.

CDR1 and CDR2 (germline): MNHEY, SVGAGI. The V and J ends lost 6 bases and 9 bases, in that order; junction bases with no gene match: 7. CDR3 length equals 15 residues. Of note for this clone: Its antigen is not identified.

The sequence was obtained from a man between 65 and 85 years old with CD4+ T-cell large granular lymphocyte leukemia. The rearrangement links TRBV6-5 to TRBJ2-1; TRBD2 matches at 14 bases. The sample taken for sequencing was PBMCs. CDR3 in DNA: TGTGCCAGCAGAAAGGGACTAGCGGGAGTATCTGAGCAGTTCTTC. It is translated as CASRKGLAGVSEQFF.